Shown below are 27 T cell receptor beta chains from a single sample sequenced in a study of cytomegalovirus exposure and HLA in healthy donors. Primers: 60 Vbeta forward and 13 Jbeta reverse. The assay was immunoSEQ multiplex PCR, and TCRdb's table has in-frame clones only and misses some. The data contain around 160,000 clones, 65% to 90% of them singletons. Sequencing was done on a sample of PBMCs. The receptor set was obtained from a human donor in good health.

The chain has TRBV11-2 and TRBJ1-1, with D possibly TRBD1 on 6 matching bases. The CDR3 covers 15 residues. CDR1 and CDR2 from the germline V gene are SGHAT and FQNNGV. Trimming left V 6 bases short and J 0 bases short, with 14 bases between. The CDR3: CASSRTGTLNTEAFF. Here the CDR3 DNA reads TGTGCCAGCAGTCGGACCGGGACATTGAACACTGAAGCTTTCTTT.

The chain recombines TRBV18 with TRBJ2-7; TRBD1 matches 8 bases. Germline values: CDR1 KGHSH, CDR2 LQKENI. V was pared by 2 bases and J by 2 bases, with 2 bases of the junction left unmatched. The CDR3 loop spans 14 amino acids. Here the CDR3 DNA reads TGTGCCAGCTCACCAACACAGGGGGCCTACGAGCAGTACTTC. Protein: CASSPTQGAYEQYF.

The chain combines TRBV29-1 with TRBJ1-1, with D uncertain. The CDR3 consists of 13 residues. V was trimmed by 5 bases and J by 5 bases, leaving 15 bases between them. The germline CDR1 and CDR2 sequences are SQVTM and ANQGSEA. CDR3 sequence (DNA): TGCAGCGTTTTAAAAGCCCGGGAAACTGAAGCTTTCTTT. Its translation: CSVLKARETEAFF.

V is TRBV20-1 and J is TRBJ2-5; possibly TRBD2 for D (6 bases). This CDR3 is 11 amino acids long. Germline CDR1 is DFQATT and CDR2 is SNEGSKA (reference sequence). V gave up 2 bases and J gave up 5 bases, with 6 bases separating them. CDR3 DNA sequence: TGCAGTGCTAGACGGGGGGAGACCCAGTACTTC. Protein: CSARRGETQYF.

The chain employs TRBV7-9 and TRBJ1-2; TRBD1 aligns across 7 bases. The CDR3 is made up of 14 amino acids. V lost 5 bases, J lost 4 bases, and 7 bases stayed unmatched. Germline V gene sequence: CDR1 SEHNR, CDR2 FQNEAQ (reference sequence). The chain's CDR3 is CASSRDSMSYGYTF. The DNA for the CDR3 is TGTGCCAGCAGCCGGGACAGCATGTCCTATGGCTACACCTTC.

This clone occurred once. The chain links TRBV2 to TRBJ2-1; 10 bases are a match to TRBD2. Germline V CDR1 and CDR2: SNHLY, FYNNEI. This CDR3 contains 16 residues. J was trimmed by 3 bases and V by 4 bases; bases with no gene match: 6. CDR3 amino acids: CASSAYRLAGYNEQFF. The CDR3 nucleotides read TGTGCCAGCAGTGCCTATAGACTAGCGGGCTACAATGAGCAGTTCTTC.

This CDR3 is CASSFSGGGGGYTF. DNA of the CDR3: TGTGCCAGCAGCTTCTCAGGCGGAGGTGGTGGCTACACCTTC. The gene calls are TRBV5-8 and TRBJ1-2; no clear D gene. The length of the CDR3 is 14 residues. Germline V gene data show CDR1 as SGHTS and CDR2 as YDEGEE. Trimming removed 2 bases from V and 7 bases from J, with 15 bases in between.

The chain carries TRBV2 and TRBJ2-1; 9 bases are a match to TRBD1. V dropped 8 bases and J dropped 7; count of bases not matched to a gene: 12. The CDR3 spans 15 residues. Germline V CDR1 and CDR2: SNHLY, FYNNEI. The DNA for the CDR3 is TGTGCCAGCTTCCTAGACAGGGGGACTTATAATGAGCAGTTCTTC. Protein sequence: CASFLDRGTYNEQFF.

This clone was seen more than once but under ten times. This chain's CDR3 is CASSRDSYYNEQFF. The CDR3 nucleotides read TGTGCCAGCAGCCGCGACAGCTACTACAATGAGCAGTTCTTC. The V call is TRBV6-5, the J call TRBJ2-1; weak D call: TRBD1 (5 bases). Per germline, CDR1 MNHEY and CDR2 SVGAGI. The CDR3 covers 14 residues. Trimming shortened V by 6 bases and J by 3 bases, and 12 bases separated the two germline ends.

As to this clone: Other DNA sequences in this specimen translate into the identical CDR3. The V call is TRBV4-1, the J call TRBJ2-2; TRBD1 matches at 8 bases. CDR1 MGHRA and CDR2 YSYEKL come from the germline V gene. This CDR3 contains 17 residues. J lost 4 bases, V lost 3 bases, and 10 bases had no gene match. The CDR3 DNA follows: TGCGCCAGCAGCCAGACAGGGGCCGGACTGTCCACCGGGGAGCTGTTTTTT. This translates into CASSQTGAGLSTGELFF.

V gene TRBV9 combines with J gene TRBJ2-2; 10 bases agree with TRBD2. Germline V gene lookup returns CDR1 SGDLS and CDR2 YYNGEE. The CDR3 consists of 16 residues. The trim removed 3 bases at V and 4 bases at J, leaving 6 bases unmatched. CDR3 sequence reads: CASSAASGGATGELFF. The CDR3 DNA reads TGTGCCAGCAGCGCCGCTAGCGGGGGAGCCACCGGGGAGCTGTTTTTT.

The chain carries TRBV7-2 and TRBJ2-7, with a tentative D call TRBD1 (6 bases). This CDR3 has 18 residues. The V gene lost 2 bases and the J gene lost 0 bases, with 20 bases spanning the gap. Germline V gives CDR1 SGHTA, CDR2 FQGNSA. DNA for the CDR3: TGTGCCAGCAGCTTAATCGGTAATACAGGGTCAAGCTCCTACGAGCAGTACTTC. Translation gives CASSLIGNTGSSSYEQYF.

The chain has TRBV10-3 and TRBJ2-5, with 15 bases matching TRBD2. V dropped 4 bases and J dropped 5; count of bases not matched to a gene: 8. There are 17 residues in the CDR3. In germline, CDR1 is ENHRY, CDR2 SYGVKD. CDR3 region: CAISARTSGGAGETQYF. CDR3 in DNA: TGTGCCATCAGTGCCAGGACTAGCGGGGGGGCCGGGGAGACCCAGTACTTC.

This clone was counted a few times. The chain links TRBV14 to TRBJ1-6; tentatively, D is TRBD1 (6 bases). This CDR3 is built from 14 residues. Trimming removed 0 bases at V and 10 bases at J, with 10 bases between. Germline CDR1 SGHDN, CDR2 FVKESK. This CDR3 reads CASSQDQGSSPLHF. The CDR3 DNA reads TGTGCCAGCAGCCAAGATCAGGGGAGCTCACCCCTCCACTTT.

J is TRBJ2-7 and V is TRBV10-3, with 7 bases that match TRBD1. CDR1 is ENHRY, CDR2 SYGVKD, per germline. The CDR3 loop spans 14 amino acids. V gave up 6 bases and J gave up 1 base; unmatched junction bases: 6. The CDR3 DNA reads TGTGCCATCAGGTCCGGGACAGCTTCCTACGAGCAGTACTTC. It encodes CAIRSGTASYEQYF.

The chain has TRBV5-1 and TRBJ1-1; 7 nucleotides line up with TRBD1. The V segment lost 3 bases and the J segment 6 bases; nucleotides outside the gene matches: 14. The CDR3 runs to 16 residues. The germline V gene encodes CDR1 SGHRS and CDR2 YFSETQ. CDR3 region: CASSSFPGTDFSEAFF. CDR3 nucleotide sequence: TGCGCCAGCAGCTCCTTTCCCGGGACAGATTTTTCTGAAGCTTTCTTT.

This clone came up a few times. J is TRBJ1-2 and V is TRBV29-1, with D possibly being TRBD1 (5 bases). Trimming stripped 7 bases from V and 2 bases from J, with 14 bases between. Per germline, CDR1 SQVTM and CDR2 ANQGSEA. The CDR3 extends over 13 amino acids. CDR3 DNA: TGCAGCGCCTCCGCTGGGGGGAACTATGGCTACACCTTC. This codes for CSASAGGNYGYTF.

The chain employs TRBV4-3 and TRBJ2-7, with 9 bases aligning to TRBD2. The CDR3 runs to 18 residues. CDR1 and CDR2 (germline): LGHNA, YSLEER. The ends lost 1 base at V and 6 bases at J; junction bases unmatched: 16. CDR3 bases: TGCGCCAGCAGCCAAGGTGCGGCGGGGGGGCGCCCTTCGGGCGAGCAGTACTTC. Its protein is CASSQGAAGGRPSGEQYF.

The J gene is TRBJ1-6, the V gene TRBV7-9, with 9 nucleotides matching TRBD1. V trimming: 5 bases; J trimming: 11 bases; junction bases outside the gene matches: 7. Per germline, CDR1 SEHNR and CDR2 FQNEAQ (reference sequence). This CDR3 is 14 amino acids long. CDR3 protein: CASSPGTGLTPLHF. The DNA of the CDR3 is TGTGCCAGCAGCCCAGGGACAGGGCTGACACCCCTCCACTTT. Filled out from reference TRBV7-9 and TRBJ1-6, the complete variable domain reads DTGVSQNPRHKITKRGQNVTFRCDPISEHNRLYWYRQTLGQGPEFLTYFQNEAQLEKSRLLSDRFSAERPKGSFSTLEIQRTEQGDSAMYLCASSPGTGLTPLHFGNGTRLTVT.

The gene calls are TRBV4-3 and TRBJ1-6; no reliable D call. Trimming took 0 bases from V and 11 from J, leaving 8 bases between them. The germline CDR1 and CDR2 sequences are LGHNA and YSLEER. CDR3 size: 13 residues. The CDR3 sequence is CASSQELRAPLHF. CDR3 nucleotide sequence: TGCGCCAGCAGCCAAGAACTGAGAGCACCCCTCCACTTT.

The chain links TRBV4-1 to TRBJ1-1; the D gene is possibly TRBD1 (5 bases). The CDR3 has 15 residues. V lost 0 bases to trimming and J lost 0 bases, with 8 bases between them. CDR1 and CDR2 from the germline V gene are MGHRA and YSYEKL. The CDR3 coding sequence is TGCGCCAGCAGCCAAGAAACAGGTTTGAACACTGAAGCTTTCTTT. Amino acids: CASSQETGLNTEAFF.

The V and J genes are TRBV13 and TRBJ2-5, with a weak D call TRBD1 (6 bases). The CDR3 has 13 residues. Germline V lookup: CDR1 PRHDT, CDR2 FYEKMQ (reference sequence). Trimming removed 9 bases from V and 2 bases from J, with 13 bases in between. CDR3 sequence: CASARTEQETQYF. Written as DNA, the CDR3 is TGTGCCAGTGCTCGGACAGAACAAGAGACCCAGTACTTC. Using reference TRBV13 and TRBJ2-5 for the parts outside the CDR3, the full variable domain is AAGVIQSPRHLIKEKRETATLKCYPIPRHDTVYWYQQGPGQDPQFLISFYEKMQSDKGSIPDRFSAQQFSDYHSELNMSSLELGDSALYFCASARTEQETQYFGPGTRLLVL.

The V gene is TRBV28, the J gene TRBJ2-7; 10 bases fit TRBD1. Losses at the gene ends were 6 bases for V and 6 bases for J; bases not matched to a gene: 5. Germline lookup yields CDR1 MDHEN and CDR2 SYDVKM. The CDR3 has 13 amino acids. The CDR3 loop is CASRGTGVGEQYF. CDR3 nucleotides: TGTGCCAGCAGGGGGACAGGGGTGGGCGAGCAGTACTTC.

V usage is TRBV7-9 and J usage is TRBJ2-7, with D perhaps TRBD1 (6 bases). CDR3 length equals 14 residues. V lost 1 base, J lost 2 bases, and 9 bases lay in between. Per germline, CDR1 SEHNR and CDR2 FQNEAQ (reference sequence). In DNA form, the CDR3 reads TGTGCCAGCAGCTTAGGGCAGGGGACCTACGAGCAGTACTTC. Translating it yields CASSLGQGTYEQYF.

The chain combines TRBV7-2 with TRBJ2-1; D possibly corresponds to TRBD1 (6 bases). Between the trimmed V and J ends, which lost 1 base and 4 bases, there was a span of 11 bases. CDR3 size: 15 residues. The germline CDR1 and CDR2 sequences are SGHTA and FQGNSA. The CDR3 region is CASSLGLQGYNEQFF. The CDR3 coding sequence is TGTGCCAGCAGCTTAGGACTACAGGGTTACAATGAGCAGTTCTTC.

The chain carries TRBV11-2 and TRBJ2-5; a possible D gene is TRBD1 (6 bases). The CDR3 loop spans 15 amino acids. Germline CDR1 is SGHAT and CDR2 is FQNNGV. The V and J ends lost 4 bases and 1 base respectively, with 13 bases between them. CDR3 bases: TGTGCCAGCAGCTCACCTAGGGGGACCCAAGAGACCCAGTACTTC. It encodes CASSSPRGTQETQYF.

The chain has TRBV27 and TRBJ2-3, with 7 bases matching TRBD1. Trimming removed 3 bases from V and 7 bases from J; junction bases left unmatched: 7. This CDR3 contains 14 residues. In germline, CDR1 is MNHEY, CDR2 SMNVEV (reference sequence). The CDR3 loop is CASSFRQGQNTQYF. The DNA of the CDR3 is TGTGCCAGCAGTTTCCGACAGGGACAGAATACGCAGTATTTT.